This T cell receptor (beta chain) is from a study of blood T cell repertoires in COVID-19 (TCRdb year 2020). General notes on the study: The collaborator samples originated in the United States, Italy and Spain and spanned the acute and convalescent phases of COVID-19. The material from the prospective study consisted of cDNA or gDNA derived from T cells, B-cell-depleted T cells, or PBMCs. The dataset comprised deeply sampled blood TCRbeta repertoires from subjects exposed to, actively infected with, or recovered from COVID-19. The repertoires were released in a freely available public database meant as a resource for research on the immune response to SARS-CoV-2. Samples came from the ongoing ImmuneRACE study (first 160 participants) plus 1,254 subjects from 6 global collaborators. Nearly every sample came with metadata listing a de-identified subject ID, COVID-19 status, age in years and sex. Where HLA class I and class II types were available, the types were taken from metadata supplied by the sample provider, not from assay-based typing.

The immunoSEQ Assay, a bias-controlled multiplex PCR, was used to amplify TCRbeta CDR3 regions from genomic DNA. In the original analysis: Nucleated cell counts per sample were estimated from amplification of reference gene primers within the assay. To quantify the absolute abundance of each unique TCRbeta CDR3 rearrangement, sequence reads were collapsed and filtered. For each sample, productive Simpson clonality was calculated as the square root of Simpson's diversity index over productive rearrangements. Not all clones reach the TCRdb copy of this immuneACCESS table, which keeps in-frame sequences only. Checked studies attribute under half of the gap to unresolved V genes and leave the rest unexplained. For V, J and clone size, that table is used; D and trimming come from the DNA. The table for this sample lists hundreds of thousands of clones; 75% to 90% of them were counted only once. Jointly, the top ten make up 9.5% of the sample.

Enrolling through a virtual design, the prospective study's participants ranged in age from about 18 to 89 years and lived across roughly 24 United States geographic areas. Cohort assignment in the prospective study relied on participant-reported clinical history from a screening survey and a study questionnaire. For ImmuneRACE Cohort 3, a participant was defined as recovered based on two consecutive negative NP/OP PCR tests, clearance by a healthcare professional, or resolution of symptoms. In the prospective study, whole blood, serum and a nasopharyngeal or oropharyngeal swab were collected from each participant by mobile phlebotomists. Participants in the prospective study had the option to provide additional blood draws and questionnaires over a 2-month period. Prospective study blood samples were shipped either frozen or at room temperature before DNA extraction. As for this clone: Its antigen is unknown. Within one base of it there is no much larger clone, and no base qualities were kept.

V loses 5 bases of germline sequence and J loses 3 bases, and the interval between the two ends is 8 bases. The cysteine opens and the phenylalanine closes a CDR3 of 13 amino acids. CDR3 DNA is the only sequence kept; it has 39 bases, read in frame from the first base. CDR1 is given as KGHDR and CDR2 as SFDVKD, both from the germline V gene. Study-level results and caveats: Clinical and demographic metadata were provided uncurated, with the amount varying by source and participant.

The sequence derives from a middle-aged woman who had recovered from COVID-19. Rearrangement joined TRBV24-1 to TRBJ2-3, with the D gene not clear enough to name. Specimen: PBMCs or T cells enriched from blood (not recorded which). The DNA reads TGTGCCACCAGTGGGGCCCCAACAGATACGCAGTATTTT. Its protein is CATSGAPTDTQYF.